Listed here are 2 T cell receptor beta chains from one sample, sequenced in a study of response to subunit inactivated influenza vaccine. Each CDR3 protein gets one entry after TCRdb re-called the RT-PCR reads with MiXCR. This sample has around 850,000 distinct CDR3 sequences, with approximately 17% found just once. The sequencing here drew on PBMCs from blood, taken about 5 days after vaccination. Every receptor here comes from a man in his forties or fifties who received an inactivated influenza vaccine.

This clonotype was found a few times. This sequence joins TRBV29-1 and TRBJ2-1, with D tentatively TRBD1 or TRBD2 (5 bases each). Trimming removed 3 bases at V and 6 bases at J, with 15 bases between. CDR3 length: 14 residues. Germline assignment: CDR1 SQVTM and CDR2 ANQGSEA. The CDR3 protein is CSVDRRGVFNEQFF. DNA of the CDR3: TGCAGCGTTGACAGGAGAGGGGTTTTCAATGAGCAGTTCTTC.

This clonotype has at least ten counts. The chain links TRBV24-1 to TRBJ2-1, with 9 bases identical to TRBD1. The CDR3 spans 16 residues. Germline V CDR1 and CDR2: KGHDR, SFDVKD. The V and J ends lost 2 bases and 8 bases, in that order; junction bases with no gene match: 9. CDR3 sequence: CATSDCGQGNCDEQFF. The CDR3 DNA reads TGTGCCACCAGTGATTGCGGACAGGGGAATTGCGATGAGCAGTTCTTC.